This TCR beta chain was recorded in a study of cytomegalovirus exposure and HLA in healthy donors. For the study at large: Out of 398 genotyped donors, less than 85% belonged to the Caucasian-associated ancestry cluster.

From germline, CDR1 is SQVTM and CDR2 ANQGSEA. The CDR3 is 16 amino acids. V was cut by 3 bases and J by 0 bases, with 15 bases left in between. Study observations and caveats: Relative to equally common others, HLA-associated TCR beta chains showed greater clonal expansion in a later analysis. One variant, a missense change in DCLRE1C, was linked in a later analysis to TCR beta V- and J-gene trimming.

Concerning this clone itself: As yet, its antigen is unknown.

The PCR employed 60 Vbeta primers together with 13 Jbeta primers. Repertoires were generated with immunoSEQ multiplex PCR, while TCRdb's copy carries only in-frame clones and drops some. The data hold approximately 73,000 clones, with about 64% observed a single time. The genes are TRBV29-1 and TRBJ2-1; D perhaps matches TRBD1 (6 bases). Sequenced: PBMCs. This sequence originates from a man aged 30-40 years in good health and CMV-seropositive. The CDR3 DNA follows: TGCAGCGTTGAGGGACAAGAACTAAGCTCCTACAATGAGCAGTTCTTC. Its protein product is CSVEGQELSSYNEQFF.